The sequence of this T cell receptor (beta chain) was determined in a study of T cell changes during pregnancy in multiple sclerosis. V gave up 1 base and J gave up 4 bases, with 15 bases separating them. Per germline, CDR1 SEHNR and CDR2 FQNEAQ (reference sequence). The CDR3 totals 16 residues. This table comes from immunoSEQ multiplex PCR, and its TCRdb copy is limited to in-frame clones, with some not included. The table records over 45,000 clones, 80% to 90% of them present only once. The chain recombines TRBV7-9 with TRBJ2-3; a weak D match, TRBD2 (6 bases). This material consisted of CD4+ T cells from peripheral blood mononuclear cells, taken in the second trimester of pregnancy. This receptor was obtained from a female donor with multiple sclerosis, enrolled in a pregnancy study. The DNA of the CDR3 is TGTGCCAGCAGCTTAGGACTGCGGGACTTACCAGATACGCAGTATTTT. This codes for CASSLGLRDLPDTQYF.